This T cell receptor beta chain was captured by sequencing in a study of somatic mutations in cytotoxic T cells in rheumatoid arthritis. Study at large: Blood from the patient (roughly 30 ml EDTA) was drawn right after diagnosis, pretreatment. Flow sorting at nearly 100% purity was applied to some V beta antibody-stained T-cell populations, which included V beta1+ cells sequenced for TCRB.

Using immunoSEQ multiplex PCR, the repertoire was profiled, and TCRdb retains in-frame clones only, with some absent. In the table there are over 15,000 clones, 60% to 85% of which are singletons. On this clone itself: What it binds is not known.

General study points: In rheumatoid arthritis patients, unlike healthy controls, CD8+ clonality rose with age. Each of about an eighth of the roughly 65 patients had a largest CD8+ clone that made up more than 20% of CD8+ cells.

The CDR3 runs to 14 residues. Germline V gene data show CDR1 as GTSNPN and CDR2 as SVGIG (reference sequence). V was clipped by 0 bases and J by 1 base, with 8 bases between them. The chain is built from TRBV30 and TRBJ2-3; D might be TRBD1 (6 bases). The clonotype originates from an adult with rheumatoid arthritis. The sample comprised CD8+ T cells sorted from blood. CDR3 sequence reads: CAWSVKGGTDTQYF. Written as DNA, the CDR3 is TGTGCCTGGAGTGTAAAGGGGGGCACAGATACGCAGTATTTT.